This is a list of T cell receptor beta chains from one sample in a study of cytomegalovirus exposure and HLA in healthy donors. Data came from immunoSEQ multiplex PCR; TCRdb stores just in-frame clones and leaves some out. The sample has approximately 200,000 clones, roughly 81% seen once. Sequencing was carried out using PBMCs. The receptor set was obtained from a woman between 25 and 40 years old in good health and CMV-seropositive. The CDR3 runs from the conserved cysteine through the conserved F or W. A D gene is named only where the DNA matches it firmly. Expanded clones are given a class, and other clones once, few, many or no size at all.

cdr3_nt cdr3_aa d_call v_call clone_size j_call
TGCGCCAGCACCTTAGGACAGGCCGGGGAGCTGTTTTTT CASTLGQAGELFF TRBD1 TRBV5-1 . TRBJ2-2
TGTGCCAGCAGTCGGACAGATAACTATGGCTACACCTTC CASSRTDNYGYTF . TRBV6-1 . TRBJ1-2
TGTGCCAGCAGCATACAGCCTTATAATTCACCCCTCCACTTT CASSIQPYNSPLHF . TRBV28 . TRBJ1-6
TGTGCCAGCAGGGTAGCGGCTTCCTACGAGCAGTACTTC CASRVAASYEQYF . TRBV27 once TRBJ2-7
TGTGCCAGCAGCCGTCCTAGCGGAGTCAACACTGAAGCTTTCTTT CASSRPSGVNTEAFF . TRBV7-9 . TRBJ1-1
TGCGCCAGCCTAACAGGGGGCGTCCACAATGAGCAGTTCTTC CASLTGGVHNEQFF TRBD1 TRBV5-1 . TRBJ2-1
TGTGCCAGCAGTGAACGGACAGGGGGAAGCATTCAGTACTTC CASSERTGGSIQYF TRBD1 TRBV6-4 . TRBJ2-4
TGTGCCATCAGTGATGGAGCAGGGGACGGAGGCTACACCTTC CAISDGAGDGGYTF . TRBV10-3 . TRBJ1-2
TGTGCCAGTAGCCCTCGTAGCAAATACTACGAGCAGTACTTC CASSPRSKYYEQYF . TRBV19 few TRBJ2-7
TGTGCCAGCAGGCGTGAGATGCCCTACGAGCAGTACTTC CASRREMPYEQYF . TRBV28 . TRBJ2-7